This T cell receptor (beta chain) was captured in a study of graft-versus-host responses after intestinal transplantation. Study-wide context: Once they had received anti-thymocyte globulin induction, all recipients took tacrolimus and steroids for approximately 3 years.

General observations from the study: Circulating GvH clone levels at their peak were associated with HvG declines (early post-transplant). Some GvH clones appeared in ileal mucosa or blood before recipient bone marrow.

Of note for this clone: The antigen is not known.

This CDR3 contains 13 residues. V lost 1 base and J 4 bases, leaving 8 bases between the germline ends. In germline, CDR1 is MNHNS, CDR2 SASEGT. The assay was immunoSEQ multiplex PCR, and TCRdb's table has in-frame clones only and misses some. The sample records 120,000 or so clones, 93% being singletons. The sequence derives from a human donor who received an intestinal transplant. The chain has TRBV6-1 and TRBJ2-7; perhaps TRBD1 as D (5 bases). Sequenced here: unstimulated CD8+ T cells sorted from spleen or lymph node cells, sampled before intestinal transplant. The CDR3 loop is CASSEGDSYEQYF. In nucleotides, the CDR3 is TGTGCCAGCAGTGAAGGAGACAGTTACGAGCAGTACTTC.